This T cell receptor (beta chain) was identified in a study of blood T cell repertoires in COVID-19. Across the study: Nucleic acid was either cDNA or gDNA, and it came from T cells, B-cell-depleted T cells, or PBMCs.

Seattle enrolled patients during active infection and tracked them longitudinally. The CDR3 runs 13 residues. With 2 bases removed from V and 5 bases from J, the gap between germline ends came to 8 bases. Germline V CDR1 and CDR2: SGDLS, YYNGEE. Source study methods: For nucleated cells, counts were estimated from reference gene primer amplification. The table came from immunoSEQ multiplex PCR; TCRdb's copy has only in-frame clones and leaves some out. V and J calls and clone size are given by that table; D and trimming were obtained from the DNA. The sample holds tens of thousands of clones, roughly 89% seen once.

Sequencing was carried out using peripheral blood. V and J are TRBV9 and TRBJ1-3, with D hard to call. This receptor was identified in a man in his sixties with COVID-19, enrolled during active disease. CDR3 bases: TGTGCCAGCAGCGTCGGGGAAAGAAACACCATATATTTT. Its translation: CASSVGERNTIYF.